Listed below are T cell receptor beta chains from one sample, sequenced in a study of prognosis after radiotherapy for stage I lung cancer. TCRdb called the multiplex PCR reads again in MiXCR, with one record for every CDR3 protein. The sample holds under 75,000 distinct CDR3 sequences, more than 20% seen once. The starting material was PBMCs, obtained before or after stereotactic body radiation therapy (not recorded which). The receptors here all came from a donor aged 50 or older with non-small cell lung cancer. The CDR3 runs from the conserved cysteine through the conserved F or W. D genes are given only for firm matches. The size field is filled for only some rows; it gives once, few, many or a size class.

>-|TRBJ2-1|TRBV28|many
TGTGCCAGCAGTTCATATCAATCCAATGAGCAGTTCTTC
CASSSYQSNEQFF
>-|TRBJ2-1|TRBV10-3|many
TGTGCCACCAACTATGGACGCGACAATGAGCAGTTCTTC
CATNYGRDNEQFF
>TRBD1|TRBJ2-7|TRBV6-9|many
TGTGCCAGCAGTTACTCACCCGGGACAGGTCCCTCCTACGAGCAGTACTTC
CASSYSPGTGPSYEQYF
>-|TRBJ2-2|TRBV5-4|many
TGTGCCAGCAGTTTCCGGGCCGGGGAGCTGTTTTTT
CASSFRAGELFF
>TRBD2|TRBJ2-3|TRBV5-1|many
TGCGCCAGCAGCCGAGGGACTAGCCTCGATTTAGATACGCAGTATTTT
CASSRGTSLDLDTQYF
>-|TRBJ1-1|TRBV7-9|many
TGTGCCAGCAGCTCGGTCCACAGTCGCTCTGAAGCTTTCTTT
CASSSVHSRSEAFF
>-|TRBJ2-6|TRBV28|many
TGTGCCAGCAAGGGATCCTCCTCTGGGGCCAACGTCCTGACTTTC
CASKGSSSGANVLTF
>-|TRBJ2-2|TRBV9|-
TGTGCCAGCAGCGTAGGACATGCCGGCACCGGGGAGCTGTTTTTT
CASSVGHAGTGELFF
>TRBD1|TRBJ1-2|TRBV2|many
TGTGCCAGCAGCCCGGTACACCGACAGGGCTATGGCTACACCTTC
CASSPVHRQGYGYTF
>-|TRBJ2-1|TRBV4-1|many
TGCGCCAGCAGCCAATCCACGTGGGCGGGGTTAGGTGAGCAGTTCTTC
CASSQSTWAGLGEQFF
>-|TRBJ2-1|TRBV11-2|many
TGTGCCAGCAGCTCAGGGGTCGGAGATGAGCAGTTCTTC
CASSSGVGDEQFF
>TRBD1|TRBJ1-4|TRBV6-1|many
TGTGCCAGCAGGAACAGGGGGCGTGAAAAACTGTTTTTT
CASRNRGREKLFF
>TRBD2|TRBJ2-2|TRBV6-1|many
TGTGCCAGCAGTGTGGGACTAGCGGGGGGCCGGAACACCGGGGAGCTGTTTTTT
CASSVGLAGGRNTGELFF
>-|TRBJ1-1|TRBV5-1|many
TGCGCCAGCACACCCAGGGGGAACACTGAAGCTTTCTTT
CASTPRGNTEAFF
>TRBD1|TRBJ2-1|TRBV3-1|many
TGTGCCAGCAGCCACCCGGACAGGCCCGGCGATGAGCAGTTCTTC
CASSHPDRPGDEQFF
>TRBD2|TRBJ2-1|TRBV5-1|many
TGCGCCAGCAGCTTGGGACTAGCGGGTAGATCCTACAATGAGCAGTTCTTC
CASSLGLAGRSYNEQFF
>-|TRBJ2-1|TRBV6-1|-
TGTGCCAGCAGCTCACTACTAGATGAGCAGTTCTTC
CASSSLLDEQFF
>-|TRBJ2-3|TRBV20-1|many
TGCAGTGCTAGAGCGTCAGTAACCGAAATGCATACGCAGTATTTT
CSARASVTEMHTQYF
>TRBD2|TRBJ2-1|TRBV7-9|many
TGTGCCAGCAGCTTAGATCTCGCGGGGGGCAATGAGCAGTTCTTC
CASSLDLAGGNEQFF
>-|TRBJ2-3|TRBV5-1|many
TGCGCCAGCAGCTTGGAAGGCCGGCAGTTCACAGATACGCAGTATTTT
CASSLEGRQFTDTQYF
>-|TRBJ1-1|TRBV19|many
TGTGCCAGTAGTATAGATGCGGGACAGAACACTGAAGCTTTCTTT
CASSIDAGQNTEAFF
>TRBD1|TRBJ2-5|TRBV2|many
TGTGCCAGCAGTCCAGGGGGCCAGGAGACCCAGTACTTC
CASSPGGQETQYF
>TRBD2|TRBJ2-2|TRBV7-9|many
TGTGCCAGCCAGCGGGGGGGTGGCACCGGGGAGCTGTTTTTT
CASQRGGGTGELFF
>-|TRBJ2-3|TRBV2|-
TGTGCCAGCAGACTTGGGGGCGGCACAGATACGCAGTATTTT
CASRLGGGTDTQYF
>TRBD1|TRBJ1-1|TRBV18|-
TGTGCCAGCTCACAAACGGGACAGGGTACCGCTTTCTTT
CASSQTGQGTAFF
>TRBD1|TRBJ2-7|TRBV7-2|many
TGTGCCAGCAGCGAACAAGGTCCGGGACAGATTCTAATCGAGCAGTACTTC
CASSEQGPGQILIEQYF
>-|TRBJ2-1|TRBV2|many
TGTGCCAGCAGTGAAGCGCGGTTTGGGATCCCGTCCTACAATGAGCAGTTCTTC
CASSEARFGIPSYNEQFF
>TRBD1|TRBJ1-2|TRBV5-4|few
TGTGCCAGCAGCTTGGGGGACAGGGTTAACTATGGCTACACCTTC
CASSLGDRVNYGYTF
>-|TRBJ1-1|TRBV20-1|many
TGCAGTGCTTGGTACGGCTTATCTAGGGACACTGAAGCTTTCTTT
CSAWYGLSRDTEAFF
>-|TRBJ2-3|TRBV12-3/TRBV12-4|many
TGTGCCAGCAGTGTAAGGGCTTTCAGGGGCACAGATACGCAGTATTTT
CASSVRAFRGTDTQYF
>-|TRBJ1-2|TRBV24-1|many
TGTGCCACCAGTGATTTTACCAACTATGGCTACACCTTC
CATSDFTNYGYTF
>-|TRBJ1-1|TRBV6-1|many
TGTGCCAGCAGGTTGCGGGACCTCACTGAAGCTTTCTTT
CASRLRDLTEAFF
>-|TRBJ1-2|TRBV7-9|many
TGTGCCAGCAGCGAGGGACCTACGGCGGAGGGCTACACCTTC
CASSEGPTAEGYTF
>-|TRBJ2-2|TRBV14|many
TGTGCCAGCAGCCAAACGCGGCTGATCGGGGAGCTGTTTTTT
CASSQTRLIGELFF
>-|TRBJ2-2|TRBV19|many
TGTGCCAGTAGCCTCCCCGGCGGGGAGCTGTTTTTT
CASSLPGGELFF
>-|TRBJ1-6|TRBV9|many
TGTGCCAGCAGCGTAGAGGAGGGTATGAATTCACCCCTCCACTTT
CASSVEEGMNSPLHF
>-|TRBJ1-2|TRBV19|many
TGTGCCAGTAATAGAGACGCCGCTAACTATGGCTACACCTTC
CASNRDAANYGYTF
>TRBD1|TRBJ2-7|TRBV12-3/TRBV12-4|-
TGTGCCAGCAGGCTGACAGGGGGTTACGATCAGTACTTC
CASRLTGGYDQYF
>-|TRBJ1-6|TRBV28|many
TGTGCCAGCGCCAGGGGCCGGTCACCCCTCCACTTT
CASARGRSPLHF
>TRBD1|TRBJ2-2|TRBV6-2/TRBV6-3|many
TGTGCCAGCAGTTTGACAGGGATCACCGGGGAGCTGTTTTTT
CASSLTGITGELFF
>-|TRBJ2-5|TRBV12-3/TRBV12-4|many
TGTGCCAGCAGATCAGGGGTCCAAGAGACCCAGTACTTC
CASRSGVQETQYF
>-|TRBJ2-5|TRBV14|many
TGTGCCAGCAGCCTCGGCTGGTCTCCGACAGAGACCCAGTACTTC
CASSLGWSPTETQYF
>-|TRBJ1-1|TRBV3-1|few
TGTGCCAGCAGCAAGCGGGGGGCGAGGGGCACTGAAGCTTTCTTT
CASSKRGARGTEAFF
>-|TRBJ2-7|TRBV6-1|-
TGTGCCAGCAGTGCTCACGAGGGGGGCCGCTACGAGCAGTACTTC
CASSAHEGGRYEQYF
>-|TRBJ2-1|TRBV20-1|many
TGCAGTGCCCCCAGCGGGACAGGAGGCCCTAGTGAGCAGTTCTTC
CSAPSGTGGPSEQFF
>TRBD2|TRBJ2-1|TRBV6-2/TRBV6-3|many
TGTGCCAGCAGTTTACCCGGCGGGGGGGAGCAGTTCTTC
CASSLPGGGEQFF
>-|TRBJ2-6|TRBV27|-
TGTGCCAGCAGTTTTGAGGGGGGTATCGCTGGGGCAAACGTCATGACTTTC
CASSFEGGIAGANVMTF
>-|TRBJ2-7|TRBV28|many
TGTGCCAGCAGGGCCCCAGCCGCCTACGAGCAGTACTTC
CASRAPAAYEQYF
>-|TRBJ1-5|TRBV19|-
TGTACCAGTAGTATTCAGGGGTTGTGCAATCAGCCCCAGCATTTT
CTSSIQGLCNQPQHF
>-|TRBJ1-5|TRBV12-3/TRBV12-4|-
TGTGCCAGCAGCCCCAGCGGGTACGATCAGCCCCAGCATTTT
CASSPSGYDQPQHF
>TRBD1|TRBJ1-1|TRBV12-3/TRBV12-4|many
TGTGCCAGCAGTCATCGGACAGGGAGCACTGAAGCTTTCTTT
CASSHRTGSTEAFF
>-|TRBJ1-1|TRBV6-1|many
TGTGCCAGCAGAAGTCCTCAAAGGGACGGCACTGAAGCTTTCTTT
CASRSPQRDGTEAFF
>-|TRBJ1-2|TRBV12-5|many
TGTGCTAGTGGTTTGATAGGACAGCATGGCTACACCTTC
CASGLIGQHGYTF